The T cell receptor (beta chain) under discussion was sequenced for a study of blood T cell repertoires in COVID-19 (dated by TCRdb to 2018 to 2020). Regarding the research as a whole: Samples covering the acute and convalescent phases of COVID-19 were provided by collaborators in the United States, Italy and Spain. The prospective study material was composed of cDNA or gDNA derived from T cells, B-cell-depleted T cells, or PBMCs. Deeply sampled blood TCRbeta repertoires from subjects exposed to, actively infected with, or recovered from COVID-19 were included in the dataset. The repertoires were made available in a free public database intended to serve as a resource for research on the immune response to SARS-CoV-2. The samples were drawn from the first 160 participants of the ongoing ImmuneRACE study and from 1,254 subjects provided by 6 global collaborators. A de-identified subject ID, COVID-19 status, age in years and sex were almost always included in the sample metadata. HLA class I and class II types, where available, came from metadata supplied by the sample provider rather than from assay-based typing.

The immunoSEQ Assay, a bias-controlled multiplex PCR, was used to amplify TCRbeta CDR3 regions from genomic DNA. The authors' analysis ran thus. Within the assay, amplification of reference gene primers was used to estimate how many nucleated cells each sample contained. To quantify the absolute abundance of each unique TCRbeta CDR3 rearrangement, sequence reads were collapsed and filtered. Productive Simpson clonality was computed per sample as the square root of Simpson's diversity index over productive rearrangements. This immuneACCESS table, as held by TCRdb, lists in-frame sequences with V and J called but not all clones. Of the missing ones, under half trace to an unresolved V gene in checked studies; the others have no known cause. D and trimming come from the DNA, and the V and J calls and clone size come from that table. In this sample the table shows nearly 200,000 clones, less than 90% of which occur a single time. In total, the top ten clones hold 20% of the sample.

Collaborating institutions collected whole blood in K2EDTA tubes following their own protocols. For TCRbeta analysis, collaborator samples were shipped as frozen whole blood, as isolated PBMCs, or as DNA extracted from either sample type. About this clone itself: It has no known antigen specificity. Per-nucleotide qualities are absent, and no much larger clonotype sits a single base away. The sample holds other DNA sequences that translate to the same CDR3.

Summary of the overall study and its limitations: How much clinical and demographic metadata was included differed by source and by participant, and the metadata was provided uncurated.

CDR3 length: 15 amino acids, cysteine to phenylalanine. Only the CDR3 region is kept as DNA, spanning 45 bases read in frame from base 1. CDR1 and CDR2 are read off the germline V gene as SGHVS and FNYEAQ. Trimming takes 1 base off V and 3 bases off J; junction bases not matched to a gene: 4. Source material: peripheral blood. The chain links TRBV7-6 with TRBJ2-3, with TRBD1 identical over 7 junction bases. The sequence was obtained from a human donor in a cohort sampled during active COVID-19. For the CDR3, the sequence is CASSLVSRGTDTQYF. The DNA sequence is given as TGTGCCAGCAGCTTAGTTTCCAGGGGGACAGATACGCAGTATTTT.